This T cell receptor beta chain was captured by sequencing in a study of blood T cell repertoires in COVID-19. Germline-derived CDR1 and CDR2 are SNHLY and FYNNEI. The CDR3 contains 15 residues. Trimming at V came to 6 bases and at J to 9 bases, leaving 9 bases not matched to a gene. This clone has more than one count but fewer than ten. Under the authors' procedure: Reference gene primers were amplified, and this amplification served to estimate nucleated cell counts. Measured with immunoSEQ multiplex PCR; TCRdb has only the in-frame clones, and not every one. V, J and clone size reflect that table, while D and trimming were determined from the DNA. The sample yields roughly 230,000 clones, roughly 88% seen once.

The V and J genes are TRBV2 and TRBJ1-6, with TRBD1 identical over 9 bases. The source is a human donor in a cohort sampled during active COVID-19. The sequencing input was peripheral blood. CDR3 nucleotide sequence: TGTGCCAGCAGGGGACAGGGAGGGCTTCGTTCACCCCTCCACTTT. Its protein product is CASRGQGGLRSPLHF.